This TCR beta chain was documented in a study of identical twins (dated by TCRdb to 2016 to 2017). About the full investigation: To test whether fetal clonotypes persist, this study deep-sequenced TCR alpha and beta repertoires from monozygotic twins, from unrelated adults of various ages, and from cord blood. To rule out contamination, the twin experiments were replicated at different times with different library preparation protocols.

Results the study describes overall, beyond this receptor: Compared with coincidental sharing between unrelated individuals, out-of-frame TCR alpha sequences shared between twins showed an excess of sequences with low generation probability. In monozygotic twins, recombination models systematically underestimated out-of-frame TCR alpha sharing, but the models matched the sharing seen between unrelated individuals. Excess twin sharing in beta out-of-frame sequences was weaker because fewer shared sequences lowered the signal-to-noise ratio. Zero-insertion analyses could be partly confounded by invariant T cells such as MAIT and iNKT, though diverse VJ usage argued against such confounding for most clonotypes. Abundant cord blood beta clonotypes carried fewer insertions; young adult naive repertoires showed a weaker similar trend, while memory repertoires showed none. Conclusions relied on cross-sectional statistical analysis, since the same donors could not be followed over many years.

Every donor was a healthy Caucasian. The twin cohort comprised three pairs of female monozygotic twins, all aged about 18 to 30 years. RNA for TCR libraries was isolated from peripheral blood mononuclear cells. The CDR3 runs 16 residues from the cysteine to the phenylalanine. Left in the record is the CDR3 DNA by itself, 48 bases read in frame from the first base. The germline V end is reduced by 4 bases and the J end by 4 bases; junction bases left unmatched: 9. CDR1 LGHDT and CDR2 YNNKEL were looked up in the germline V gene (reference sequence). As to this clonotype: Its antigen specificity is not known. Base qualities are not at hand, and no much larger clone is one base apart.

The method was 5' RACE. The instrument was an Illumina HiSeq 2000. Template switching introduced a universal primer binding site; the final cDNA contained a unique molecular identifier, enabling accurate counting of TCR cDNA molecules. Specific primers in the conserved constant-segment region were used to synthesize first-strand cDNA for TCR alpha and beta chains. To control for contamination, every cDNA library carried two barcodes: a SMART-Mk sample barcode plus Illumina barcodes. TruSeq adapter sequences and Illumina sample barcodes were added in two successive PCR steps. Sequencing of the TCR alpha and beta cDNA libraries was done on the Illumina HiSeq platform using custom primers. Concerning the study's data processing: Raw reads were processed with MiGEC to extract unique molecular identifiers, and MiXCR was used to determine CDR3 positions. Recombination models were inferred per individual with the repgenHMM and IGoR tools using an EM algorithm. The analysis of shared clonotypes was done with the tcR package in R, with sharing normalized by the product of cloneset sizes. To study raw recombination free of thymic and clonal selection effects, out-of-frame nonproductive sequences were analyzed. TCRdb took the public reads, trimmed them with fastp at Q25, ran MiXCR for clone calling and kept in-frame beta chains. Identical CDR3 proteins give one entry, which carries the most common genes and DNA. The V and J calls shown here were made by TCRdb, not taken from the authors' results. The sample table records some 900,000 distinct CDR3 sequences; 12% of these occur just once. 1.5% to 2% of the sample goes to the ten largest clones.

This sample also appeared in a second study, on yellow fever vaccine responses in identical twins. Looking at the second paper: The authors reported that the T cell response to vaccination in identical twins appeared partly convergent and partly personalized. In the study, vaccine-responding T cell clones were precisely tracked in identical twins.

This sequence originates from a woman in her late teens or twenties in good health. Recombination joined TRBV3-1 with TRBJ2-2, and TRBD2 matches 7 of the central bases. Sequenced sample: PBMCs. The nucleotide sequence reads TGTGCCAGCAGCCCTGCCGGGGGGTTTACCACCGGGGAGCTGTTTTTT. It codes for CASSPAGGFTTGELFF.